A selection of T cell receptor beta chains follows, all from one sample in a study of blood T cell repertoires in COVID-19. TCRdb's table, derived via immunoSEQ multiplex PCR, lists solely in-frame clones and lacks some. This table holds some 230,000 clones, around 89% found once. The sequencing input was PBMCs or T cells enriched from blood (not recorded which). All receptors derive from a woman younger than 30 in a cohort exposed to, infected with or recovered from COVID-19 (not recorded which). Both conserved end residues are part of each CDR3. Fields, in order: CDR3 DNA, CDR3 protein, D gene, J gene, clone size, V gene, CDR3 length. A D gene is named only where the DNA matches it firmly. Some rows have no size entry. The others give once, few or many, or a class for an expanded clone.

TGTGCCAGCAGTTTAGAGGGGGCCCTTACAAATGAGCAGTTCTTC	CASSLEGALTNEQFF	TRBD1	TRBJ2-1	.	TRBV27	15
TGCGCCAGCAGCGGGGGAATACAGGGCGATGAGCTGTTTTTT	CASSGGIQGDELFF	.	TRBJ1-4	.	TRBV5-1	14
TGTGCCAGCAGTTTGGGACGGGGGGACGAGCAGTACTTC	CASSLGRGDEQYF	TRBD2	TRBJ2-7	.	TRBV11-2	13
TGTGCCAGCTCACTTGACAGTTCTGGGGCCAACGTCCTGACTTTC	CASSLDSSGANVLTF	.	TRBJ2-6	.	TRBV18	15
TGTGCCAGCAGCTTTACAGGGCTTGAAAAACTGTTTTTT	CASSFTGLEKLFF	.	TRBJ1-4	.	TRBV7-9	13
TGCGCCAGCAGCACCGGGGAGGGAGAGTACGAGCAGTACTTC	CASSTGEGEYEQYF	TRBD2	TRBJ2-7	.	TRBV5-1	14
TGTGCCAGCAGTTACTCACCGGGACTAGCGGACAATGAGCAGTTCTTC	CASSYSPGLADNEQFF	TRBD2	TRBJ2-1	.	TRBV6-6	16
TGTGCCAGCAGCCAAGGGGCAGGCCTCTATGGCTACACCTTC	CASSQGAGLYGYTF	.	TRBJ1-2	.	TRBV3-1/TRBV3-2	14
TGTGCCAGCAGCCAAGGCCGACAGGGAAGGTTTGGAACCTACGAGCAGTACTTC	CASSQGRQGRFGTYEQYF	TRBD1	TRBJ2-7	.	TRBV3-1/TRBV3-2	18
TGTGCCACCAGCAGCAAGGACAGGGGGTATAATTCACCCCTCCACTTT	CATSSKDRGYNSPLHF	TRBD1	TRBJ1-6	.	TRBV15	16
TGTGCCAGCAGATCGCCAGGCACAGATACGCAGTATTTT	CASRSPGTDTQYF	.	TRBJ2-3	.	TRBV2	13
TGTGCCAGTAGCAAACCCCTTACAGGGACCTACGAGCAGTACTTC	CASSKPLTGTYEQYF	.	TRBJ2-7	.	TRBV19	15
TGTGCCAGCAGCTTAGGCGGAACAGGAATCTTCACCCTCCACTTT	CASSLGGTGIFTLHF	.	TRBJ1-6	.	TRBV7-2	15
TGTGCCAGTAGTATTAATCCTAGCGGGATTTACGAGCAGTACTTC	CASSINPSGIYEQYF	TRBD2	TRBJ2-7	.	TRBV19	15
TGTGCCAGCAGTGAGGGGGGGTTCTACGAGCAGTACTTC	CASSEGGFYEQYF	TRBD2	TRBJ2-7	.	TRBV2	13
TGTGCCAGCAGCGTAGGGCGAGCGGGGGGGGCAGATACGCAGTATTTT	CASSVGRAGGADTQYF	TRBD2	TRBJ2-3	.	TRBV9	16
TGTGCCAGCAGCGTCCTCAATCTGACGGGACAGATTACCTACAATGAGCAGTTCTTC	CASSVLNLTGQITYNEQFF	TRBD1	TRBJ2-1	.	TRBV2	19
TGTGCCAGCAGCCAAAGATGGGGGACTAGCGGATTCTACGAGCAGTACTTC	CASSQRWGTSGFYEQYF	TRBD2	TRBJ2-7	.	TRBV14	17
TGTGCCAGCAGTCCCAGTTGGTCGCATGAGACCCAGTACTTC	CASSPSWSHETQYF	.	TRBJ2-5	.	TRBV27	14
TGTGCCAGCAGCCAAGCCTCTAGTGGGAGGCCCTACGAGCAGTACTTC	CASSQASSGRPYEQYF	.	TRBJ2-7	.	TRBV4-2	16
TGTGCCAGCAGCCCCACTAGCGACAGTGAGCAGTTCTTC	CASSPTSDSEQFF	TRBD2	TRBJ2-1	.	TRBV7-3	13
TGTGCCAGCAGTGACTATGCAGGGGAAGAGACCCAGTACTTC	CASSDYAGEETQYF	.	TRBJ2-5	.	TRBV28	14
TGCAGCGTTGCCCATAGACAGGGAGCATATCATGGCTACACCTTC	CSVAHRQGAYHGYTF	TRBD1	TRBJ1-2	.	TRBV29-1	15
TGTGCCAGCAGCCTCAGCGGGGTTCAGTACGAGCAGTACTTC	CASSLSGVQYEQYF	TRBD2	TRBJ2-7	once	TRBV5-4	14
TGTGCCAGCAGTGAAAGGGGGACAGCATTCTATGGCTACACCTTC	CASSERGTAFYGYTF	TRBD1	TRBJ1-2	.	TRBV6-1	15
TGTGCCAGCAGTTTCAGGGGGCCCGGGGCCAACGTCCTGACTTTC	CASSFRGPGANVLTF	TRBD1	TRBJ2-6	.	TRBV6-5	15
TGTGCCAGCAGTGACTCGACTAGCGGAGGCACAGATACGCAGTATTTT	CASSDSTSGGTDTQYF	TRBD2	TRBJ2-3	.	TRBV6-4	16
TGTGCCAGCAGCTTAGCTAAAGGACTAGCGGGAGGGAAAAAGTTCTTC	CASSLAKGLAGGKKFF	TRBD2	TRBJ2-1	.	TRBV7-6	16
TGTGCCAGCAGTAGACTAGCGGGAGGCAAAGATACGCAGTATTTT	CASSRLAGGKDTQYF	TRBD2	TRBJ2-3	.	TRBV11-3	15
TGTGCCAGCAGTTTAGCGGGCGTTGCTTTCTTT	CASSLAGVAFF	.	TRBJ1-1	.	TRBV28	11
TGTGCCATCAGCGTAGGAGGGAGCTACGAGCAGTACTTC	CAISVGGSYEQYF	.	TRBJ2-7	.	TRBV10-3	13
TGTGCCAGCAGTGAATTTCGAGTAGCGGGAGCGGGGAGCGAGACCCAGTACTTC	CASSEFRVAGAGSETQYF	TRBD2	TRBJ2-5	.	TRBV2	18